A selection of T cell receptor beta chains follows, all from one sample in a study of pediatric ulcerative colitis. Data came from immunoSEQ multiplex PCR; TCRdb stores just in-frame clones and leaves some out. The repertoire holds about 64,000 clones, with around 85% as singletons. Sequencing was done on a sample of blood. All receptors come from a boy aged 10-17 years with severe ulcerative colitis. Both conserved end residues are part of each CDR3. A D gene is named only where the DNA matches it firmly. The listing skips clone size in some rows; elsewhere it reads once, few, many or a size class.

TRBJ2-7 | TRBV19 | once | TRBD2 | TGTGCCAGTAGTGGCCCTAGCGGGAGTGCCTACGAGCAGTACTTC | CASSGPSGSAYEQYF
TRBJ2-7 | TRBV19 | . | . | TGTGCCAGTACATCCCGGACTCCCTACGAGCAGTACTTC | CASTSRTPYEQYF
TRBJ2-3 | TRBV9 | . | TRBD2 | TGTGCCAGCAGCGTAGAACTAGCGGCAGATACGCAGTATTTT | CASSVELAADTQYF
TRBJ2-3 | TRBV5-3 | . | TRBD2 | TGTGCCAGAAGCTTCGGACTAGCCAGCACAGATACGCAGTATTTT | CARSFGLASTDTQYF
TRBJ1-4 | TRBV7-9 | . | TRBD1 | TGTGCCAGCAGCTTTGGACAGGGGAATGAAAAACTGTTTTTT | CASSFGQGNEKLFF
TRBJ2-2 | TRBV11-2 | . | TRBD2 | TGTGCCAGCAGCTTAAACCTAGCGGGAGACACCACCGGGGAGCTGTTTTTT | CASSLNLAGDTTGELFF
TRBJ2-3 | TRBV5-1 | . | . | TGCGCCAGCAGCTTGGCCACTAGCACAGATACGCAGTATTTT | CASSLATSTDTQYF
TRBJ2-3 | TRBV2 | . | TRBD2 | TGTGCCAGCTCGGCTAGCGGGAGGGGGGGCACAGATACGCAGTATTTT | CASSASGRGGTDTQYF
TRBJ2-3 | TRBV7-2 | . | . | TGTGCCAGCAGCTTAGACGCGGGTTTCTTCAGCACAGATACGCAGTATTTT | CASSLDAGFFSTDTQYF
TRBJ1-1 | TRBV11-2 | . | . | TGTGCCAGCAGCTTAGGTGCAGCGACTACTGAAGCTTTCTTT | CASSLGAATTEAFF
TRBJ1-4 | TRBV28 | . | . | TGTGCCAGCAGTTCCACCTCGAACAGGGCGGAAAAACTGTTTTTT | CASSSTSNRAEKLFF
TRBJ1-1 | TRBV13 | . | . | TGTGCCAGCAGCTTGGCTCCGGGGAGCACTGAAGCTTTCTTT | CASSLAPGSTEAFF
TRBJ2-5 | TRBV10-2 | . | TRBD1 | TGCGCCAGCAACGAGGGGGCTGGAGAGACCCAGTACTTC | CASNEGAGETQYF
TRBJ1-1 | TRBV7-9 | . | TRBD1 | TGTGCCAGCAGTTCGGGACAGGTGAACACTGAAGCTTTCTTT | CASSSGQVNTEAFF
TRBJ2-7 | TRBV7-9 | once | TRBD2 | TGTGCCAGCAGCTCTCCCGCTAGCGGGAGTGTGTACGAGCAGTACTTC | CASSSPASGSVYEQYF
TRBJ2-7 | TRBV6-1 | . | . | TGTGCCAGCAGTGAAGCGGGGGACGAGCAGTACTTC | CASSEAGDEQYF
TRBJ2-7 | TRBV11-2 | . | . | TGTGCCAGCAGCCTCGACAGTTACGAGCAGTACTTC | CASSLDSYEQYF
TRBJ2-3 | TRBV19 | . | . | TGTGCCAGTAGCGCGACTAGCACAGATACGCAGTATTTT | CASSATSTDTQYF
TRBJ2-4 | TRBV12-2 | . | . | TGTGCAAGTCGCTTATCGGGGGACCTAGCCAAAAACATTCAGTACTTC | CASRLSGDLAKNIQYF
TRBJ1-2 | TRBV25-1 | . | . | TGTGCCAGCAGTGAATATTTAAGTGGCTACACCTTC | CASSEYLSGYTF
TRBJ1-4 | TRBV13 | once | . | TGTGCCAGCAGCTTAGAGACAGCATCTAATGAAAAACTGTTTTTT | CASSLETASNEKLFF
TRBJ1-4 | TRBV7-9 | . | . | TGTGCCAGCAGCTCAGGGGATGAAAAACTGTTTTTT | CASSSGDEKLFF
TRBJ1-1 | TRBV12-2 | . | . | TGTGCAAGTCGATCCCGGGCTCCCGGGGGCACTGAAGCTTTCTTT | CASRSRAPGGTEAFF
TRBJ2-2 | TRBV11-2 | . | . | TGTGCCAGCACCCTCGGAAAGACCGGGGAGCTGTTTTTT | CASTLGKTGELFF
TRBJ2-7 | TRBV19 | . | . | TGTGCCAGTAGTATGTCGTGGGGCGGTGGGGGCGAGGAGCAGTACTTC | CASSMSWGGGGEEQYF
TRBJ2-1 | TRBV5-4 | . | TRBD1 | TGTGCCAGCAGCTCCCGGACAGGGCTAGGGCCAAATGAGCAGTTCTTC | CASSSRTGLGPNEQFF
TRBJ2-3 | TRBV29-1 | . | . | TGCAGCGTTGGTGGCTTCGGGCTAGCAGAAGGGTTGACAGATACGCAGTATTTT | CSVGGFGLAEGLTDTQYF
TRBJ1-2 | TRBV6-4 | once | . | TGTGCCAGCAGTGACTCGAGAGGTGCAGGAGATGGCTACACCTTC | CASSDSRGAGDGYTF
TRBJ2-5 | TRBV2 | . | TRBD2 | TGTGCCAGCAGTGGACTAGCGGGAGGGTTCATAAAGACCCAGTACTTC | CASSGLAGGFIKTQYF
TRBJ2-3 | TRBV15 | . | . | TGTGCCACCAGAGGGGAGCCTGGGAATAAAATAGATACGCAGTATTTT | CATRGEPGNKIDTQYF
TRBJ2-6 | TRBV10-3 | . | . | TGTGCCATTGCCCTTGACTTATCTGGGGCCAACGTCCTGACTTTC | CAIALDLSGANVLTF
TRBJ2-7 | TRBV6-5 | . | . | TGTGCCAGCAGTTACGGGGATGGCTACGAGCAGTACTTC | CASSYGDGYEQYF
TRBJ2-4 | TRBV30 | . | . | TGTGCCTGGAACGTAGAACGGGGCATTCAGTACTTC | CAWNVERGIQYF
TRBJ1-1 | TRBV5-1 | once | . | TGCGCCAGCAGCTTTACCGGGGGTGGTGAAGCTTTCTTT | CASSFTGGGEAFF
TRBJ2-5 | TRBV2 | . | TRBD2 | TGTGCCAGCCCGACTAGCGCCCTCCCCCTACAAGAGACCCAGTACTTC | CASPTSALPLQETQYF
TRBJ1-1 | TRBV5-4 | . | TRBD1 | TGTGTTAGTCGGTCAGGTACAGGGGGCAATTTGGCTTTCTTT | CVSRSGTGGNLAFF
TRBJ2-7 | TRBV6-5 | . | TRBD2 | TGTGCCAGCAGTTACTCGAGCGGGAGCGCCTACGAGCAGTACTTC | CASSYSSGSAYEQYF
TRBJ2-1 | TRBV6-6 | . | TRBD2 | TGTGCCAGCAGTTTAGGGCTAGCGGGAGGCCGGCAGTTCTTC | CASSLGLAGGRQFF
TRBJ2-3 | TRBV15 | . | . | TGTGCCACCAGCAGAGAATACCAGGGACGTACGCAGTATTTT | CATSREYQGRTQYF
TRBJ2-1 | TRBV20-1 | . | . | TGCAGTGCAACCTACAATGAGCAGTTCTTC | CSATYNEQFF
TRBJ1-6 | TRBV11-2 | once | . | TGTGCCAGCAGCTTAGTCGGCGGCAGGAGTAATTCACCCCTCCACTTT | CASSLVGGRSNSPLHF
TRBJ2-5 | TRBV5-6 | . | . | TGTGCCAGCAGCGGAACGAAGAAGGGGCAAGAGACCCAGTACTTC | CASSGTKKGQETQYF
TRBJ2-7 | TRBV10-3 | . | TRBD1 | TGTGCCATCAGTGATCCCCTAAGAACCGGGACAGGGAAGGACGAGCAGTACTTC | CAISDPLRTGTGKDEQYF